The present TCR beta chain was sequenced within a study of beta chain features in type 1 diabetes. Expressed TCRB transcripts were sequenced because the isolated RNA had all been reverse transcribed beforehand. Profiled with immunoSEQ multiplex PCR; TCRdb holds only in-frame clones, not every one. The sample carries 65,000 to 100,000 clones, roughly 30% recorded once. The CDR3 is 17 amino acids. V trimming: 4 bases; J trimming: 2 bases; junction bases outside the gene matches: 15. CDR1 SGDLS and CDR2 YYNGEE come from the germline V gene. The TCR sequence derives from a woman younger than 35 in good health. The chain links TRBV9 to TRBJ2-7, with 7 bases fitting TRBD1. Sequenced sample: stem cell memory CD4+ T cells from blood. CDR3 region: CASSPQGWGQPPYEQYF. The CDR3 nucleotides read TGTGCCAGCAGCCCCCAGGGTTGGGGACAGCCTCCCTACGAGCAGTACTTC. Supplemented by reference TRBV9 and TRBJ2-7, the full variable domain reads DSGVTQTPKHLITATGQRVTLRCSPRSGDLSVYWYQQSLDQGLQFLIQYYNGEERAKGNILERFSAQQFPDLHSELNLSSLELGDSALYFCASSPQGWGQPPYEQYFGPGTRLTVT.